This record concerns one TCR beta chain sequence. What it binds is unknown. Germline and genes here are mouse. The read is 3 residues too short to cover the CDR3 end, so that end is filled in from the germline J gene. Trimming shortened V by 3 bases and J by 7 bases, and 11 bases separated the two germline ends. CDR3 length: 14 amino acids. The germline V gene has CDR1 NNHDY and CDR2 SYVADS. Scientists pooled cutaneous lymph node cells and sorted them on CD4, CD8alpha, NKG2D, NKG2ACE and other markers. The sample belongs to a study of CD8+ T cells in alopecia areata. Overall study context: Donors of skin were C3H/HeJ mice aged about 6-12 months with spontaneous alopecia, and recipients were approximately 6-11-week-old female C3H/HeJ mice.

Following extraction, RNA underwent reverse transcription to cDNA, which served as the sequencing template. Produced via immunoSEQ multiplex PCR; TCRdb's table is partial and in-frame only. The sample presents 250,000 or so clones, none singletons. Points from the study as a whole: Clonality exceeded that of normal scalp in lesional scalp, most notably in alopecia totalis/universalis. Mice showed TCR sharing more clearly than patients did, possibly owing to HLA.

The chain is built from TRBV13-3 and TRBJ1-6; weak D call: TRBD1 (5 bases). TRBJ1-6 is an ORF; its function is uncertain. This receptor was taken from a C3H/HeJ mouse with alopecia areata. The mouse strain carries the MHC haplotype H2-k. Sequenced sample: CD4+ T cells sorted from a lymph node. Partial CDR3 DNA: TGTGCCAGCAGTGGAAACAGGAAGAATTCGCCC. It translates to CASSGNRKNSP. In full, the CDR3 reads CASSGNRKNSPLYF.